Following are 13 T cell receptor beta chains from one sample sequenced in a study of T cell responses to AZD1222 COVID-19 vaccine. Sequencing used immunoSEQ multiplex PCR; TCRdb keeps in-frame clones, though not all of them. This sample carries 100,000 to 120,000 clones, 82% of them seen once, and the ten largest clones take 5%. The input for sequencing was peripheral blood, taken on day 0 of AZD1222 vaccination. These receptors were collected from an adult in good health.

This clone is a singleton in its sample. A read error may produce the germline difference seen at one junction end. The CDR3 region is CASSLLAGGTNTQYF. DNA for the CDR3: TGTGCCAGCAGCCTACTAGCGGGGGGCACAAATACGCAGTATTTT. V usage is TRBV6-5 and J usage is TRBJ2-3, with 12 bases identical to TRBD2. The CDR3 is made up of 15 amino acids. Germline V CDR1 and CDR2: MNHEY, SVGAGI.

The chain employs TRBV5-1 and TRBJ2-7; 9 bases agree with TRBD1. The CDR3 has 18 residues. Germline assignment: CDR1 SGHRS and CDR2 YFSETQ. V was pared by 5 bases and J by 0 bases, with 15 bases of the junction left unmatched. CDR3 bases: TGCGCCAGCAGTAAAGGGTGGGGGACAGGGATTAGCTCCTACGAGCAGTACTTC. Protein: CASSKGWGTGISSYEQYF.

The V call is TRBV4-2, the J call TRBJ1-2; no clear D gene. Trimming shortened V by 1 base and J by 1 base, and 7 bases separated the two germline ends. CDR1 is LGHNA, CDR2 YNFKEQ, per germline. This CDR3 is built from 14 residues. CDR3: CASSQAVYNYGYTF. The CDR3 nucleotides read TGTGCCAGCAGCCAAGCCGTATATAACTATGGCTACACCTTC.

The chain has TRBV11-2 and TRBJ2-3; 14 bases are a match to TRBD2. V was clipped by 5 bases and J by 4 bases; unmatched bases: 11. CDR3 length: 18 residues. Germline V gene data show CDR1 as SGHAT and CDR2 as FQNNGV. DNA of the CDR3: TGTGCCAGCAGCCGCATTGTGACTAGCGGGGGGGCTCCAGATACGCAGTATTTT. This encodes CASSRIVTSGGAPDTQYF.

The chain couples TRBV27 to TRBJ2-7; 11 positions match TRBD1. The CDR3 has 15 residues. J was trimmed by 4 bases and V by 5 bases; bases with no gene match: 7. Germline V gene data show CDR1 as MNHEY and CDR2 as SMNVEV (reference sequence). This CDR3 is CASSRKGQGAYEQYF. CDR3 bases: TGTGCCAGCAGTCGAAAAGGACAGGGGGCATACGAGCAGTACTTC.

In its sample, this clone was seen a few times. This CDR3 is CASSLEFLNTEAFF. The CDR3 DNA follows: TGTGCCAGCAGCTTAGAATTCCTTAACACTGAAGCTTTCTTT. The rearrangement joins TRBV11-2 to TRBJ1-1; D not resolved. From germline, CDR1 is SGHAT and CDR2 FQNNGV. Deletions cut 0 bases from V and 2 bases from J, with 7 bases between. CDR3 length: 14 residues.

This rearrangement joins TRBV3-1 (or the pseudogene TRBV3-2) to TRBJ1-2; no clear D. The CDR3 spans 13 residues. CDR1 is LGHDT and CDR2 is YNNKEL in the germline V gene (reference sequence). V shed 0 bases and J shed 7 bases, with 9 bases lying between them. For the CDR3, the DNA is TGTGCCAGCAGCCAAGATTGGAGGTCTGGCTACACCTTC. This sequence encodes CASSQDWRSGYTF.

The chain combines TRBV9 with TRBJ2-1, with 12 bases matching TRBD2. CDR1 and CDR2 from the germline V gene are SGDLS and YYNGEE. Unmatched junction bases numbered 8, after V lost 0 bases and J lost 10 bases. The length of the CDR3 is 16 residues. This CDR3 reads CASSVEVGLAGLEQFF. The CDR3 DNA is TGTGCCAGCAGCGTAGAGGTTGGACTAGCGGGGTTGGAGCAGTTCTTC.

The chain couples TRBV9 to TRBJ2-2; D may be TRBD1 (6 bases). Germline lookup yields CDR1 SGDLS and CDR2 YYNGEE. This CDR3 is 15 amino acids long. The V end was cut by 4 bases, the J end by 2 bases, with 12 bases between. CDR3 sequence reads: CASSTRDTNTGELFF. The CDR3 DNA sequence: TGTGCCAGCAGCACCCGGGACACTAACACCGGGGAGCTGTTTTTT.

This chain uses TRBV3-1 (or the pseudogene TRBV3-2) with TRBJ1-1; D might be TRBD1 (5 bases). CDR1 LGHDT and CDR2 YNNKEL come from the germline V gene (reference sequence). Trimming removed 4 bases at V and 3 bases at J, with 9 bases between. The CDR3 length is 13 residues. The CDR3 protein is CASSRTGDTEAFF. The CDR3 DNA is TGTGCCAGCAGCCGGACGGGGGACACTGAAGCTTTCTTT.

The genes are TRBV7-2 and TRBJ1-5; D remains ambiguous. Germline-derived CDR1 and CDR2 are SGHTA and FQGNSA. The CDR3 covers 15 residues. Trimming shortened V by 5 bases and J by 6 bases, and 17 bases separated the two germline ends. In nucleotides, the CDR3 is TGTGCCAGCAGCCAAGGGCCCGAACCGGGTCAGCCCCAGCATTTT. It specifies CASSQGPEPGQPQHF. Together with reference TRBV7-2 and TRBJ1-5, the CDR3 gives the full variable domain: GAGVSQSPSNKVTEKGKDVELRCDPISGHTALYWYRQSLGQGLEFLIYFQGNSAPDKSGLPSDRFSAERTGGSVSTLTIQRTQQEDSAVYLCASSQGPEPGQPQHFGDGTRLSIL.

The chain employs TRBV5-4 and TRBJ1-2; TRBD1 matches at 8 bases. The CDR3 has 13 residues. Germline V CDR1 and CDR2: SGHNT, YYREEE (reference sequence). The trim removed 4 bases at V and 13 bases at J, leaving 12 bases unmatched. CDR3 amino acids: CASSKDRVEAITF. CDR3 DNA sequence: TGTGCCAGCAGCAAGGACAGGGTGGAGGCTATCACCTTC.

The rearrangement joins TRBV4-3 to TRBJ1-2; unclear D gene. The V end lost 1 base, the J end lost 4 bases, and 13 bases lay between the germline ends. CDR1 LGHNA and CDR2 YSLEER come from the germline V gene. The CDR3 runs 15 residues. CDR3 sequence: CASSQGASTFYGYTF. Written as DNA, the CDR3 is TGCGCCAGCAGCCAAGGGGCCAGCACTTTCTATGGCTACACCTTC.